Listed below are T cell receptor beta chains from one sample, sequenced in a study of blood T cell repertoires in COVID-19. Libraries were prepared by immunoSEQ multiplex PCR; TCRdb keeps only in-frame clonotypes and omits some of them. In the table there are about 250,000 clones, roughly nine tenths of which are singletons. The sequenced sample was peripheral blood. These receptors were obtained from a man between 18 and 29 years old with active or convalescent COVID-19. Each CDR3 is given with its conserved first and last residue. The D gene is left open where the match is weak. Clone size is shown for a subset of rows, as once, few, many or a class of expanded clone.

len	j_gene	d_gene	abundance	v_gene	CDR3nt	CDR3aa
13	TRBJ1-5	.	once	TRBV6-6	TGTGCCAGCAGCGTCCCCGGGAATCAGCCCCAGCATTTT	CASSVPGNQPQHF
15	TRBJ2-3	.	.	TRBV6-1	TGTGCCAGCAGTGAACGGGGGAGCCCCCCAGATACGCAGTATTTT	CASSERGSPPDTQYF
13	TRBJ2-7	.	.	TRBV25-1	TGTGCCAGCAGTGAATACGGTGCCTACGAGCAGTACTTC	CASSEYGAYEQYF
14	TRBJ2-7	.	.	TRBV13	TGTGCCAGCAGCTCAGAAAAATTCCCCTACGAGCAGTACTTC	CASSSEKFPYEQYF
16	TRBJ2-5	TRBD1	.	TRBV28	TGTGCCAGGGCAATTGCCGGGACAGGGGTTCGGGAGACCCAGTACTTC	CARAIAGTGVRETQYF
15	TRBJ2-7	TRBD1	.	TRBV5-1	TGCGCCAGCAGCCCGAACTCGGGACAGGGAAACGAGCAGTACTTC	CASSPNSGQGNEQYF
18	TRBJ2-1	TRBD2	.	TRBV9	TGTGCCAGCAGCGTAGTGGGGAGTGTGGCTAGCGGAGACAATGAGCAGTTCTTC	CASSVVGSVASGDNEQFF
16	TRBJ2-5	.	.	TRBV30	TGTGCCTGGAGTGTACGGTGGTCCAGCCAGGCAAAGACCCAGTACTTC	CAWSVRWSSQAKTQYF
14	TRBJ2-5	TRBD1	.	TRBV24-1	TGTGCCACCAGTGAGGGCAGGGGGCTTGAGACCCAGTACTTC	CATSEGRGLETQYF
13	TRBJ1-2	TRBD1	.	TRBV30	TGTGCCTGGGCAGACAGGGGAGACTATGGCTACACCTTC	CAWADRGDYGYTF
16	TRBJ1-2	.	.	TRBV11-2	TGTGCCAGCAGCCGAGGAGGGGCCGGACTTAACTATGGCTACACCTTC	CASSRGGAGLNYGYTF
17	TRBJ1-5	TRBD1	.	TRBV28	TGTGCCAGCAGTCCGCCGACAGGGGGTCCCCCTAGACAGCCCCAGCATTTT	CASSPPTGGPPRQPQHF
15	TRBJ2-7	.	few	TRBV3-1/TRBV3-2	TGTGCCAGCAGCCCCTACCCGGGTTCGGCCTACGAGCAGTACTTC	CASSPYPGSAYEQYF
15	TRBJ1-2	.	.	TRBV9	TGTGCCAGCAGCGTGGGGGCTCTGCCTAACTATGGCTACACCTTC	CASSVGALPNYGYTF
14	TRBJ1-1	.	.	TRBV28	TGTGCCAGCAGTTTCGGGCAGGGAAACACTGAAGCTTTCTTT	CASSFGQGNTEAFF
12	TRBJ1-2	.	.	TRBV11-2	TGTGCCAGCAGCTCTCAGGGGAGCGGCTACACCTTC	CASSSQGSGYTF
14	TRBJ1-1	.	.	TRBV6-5	TGTGCCAGCAGTCCCCAGCCGGGGGGCACTGAAGCTTTCTTT	CASSPQPGGTEAFF
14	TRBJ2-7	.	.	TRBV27	TGTGCCAGCAGTTTATACGAACAGGCTCGAGAGCAGTACTTC	CASSLYEQAREQYF
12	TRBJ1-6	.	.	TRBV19	TGTGCCAGTAGTACACAAGTTTCACCCCTCCACTTT	CASSTQVSPLHF
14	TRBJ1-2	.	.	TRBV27	TGTGCCAGCAGTTTTTCGGGAGCTAACTATGGCTACACCTTC	CASSFSGANYGYTF
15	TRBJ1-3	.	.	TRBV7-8	TGTGCCAGCAAATTTAGACAGGACTCTGGAAACACCATATATTTT	CASKFRQDSGNTIYF
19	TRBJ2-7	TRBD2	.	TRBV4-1	TGCGCCAGCAGCCAGACCGGACTAGCGGGGGGGCCGTCTTCCTACGAGCAGTACTTC	CASSQTGLAGGPSSYEQYF